A selection of T cell receptor beta chains follows, all from one sample in a study of T cells after posttransplantation cyclophosphamide. Generated by immunoSEQ multiplex PCR, the TCRdb table keeps only in-frame clones and is missing some. The table lists roughly 19,000 clones, 74% of them singletons. The specimen was PBMCs, collected after an allogeneic stem cell transplant with post-transplant cyclophosphamide. All receptors derive from a male patient aged 25-45 years who received an allogeneic stem cell transplant from a related donor, was CMV-positive, and had acute GVHD only. Some T cells may trace back to the graft donor. CDR3s include the opening cysteine and the closing phenylalanine or tryptophan. A D gene is named only where the DNA matches it firmly. The size of a clone is reported for some rows only, either as once, few or many, or as a class for expanded clones.

v_gene,abundance,j_gene,d_gene,CDR3nt,CDR3aa
TRBV9,NA,TRBJ1-2,NA,TGTGCCAGCAGCGTAGCGGGAGGGGGCTATGGCTACACCTTC,CASSVAGGGYGYTF
TRBV5-1,NA,TRBJ1-3,NA,TGCGCCAGCAGCTTGATGGGAGTCTCTGGAAACACCATATATTTT,CASSLMGVSGNTIYF
TRBV27,NA,TRBJ2-6,NA,TGTGCCAGCAGTTTATCCAGGGTTGGGGCCAACGTCCTGACTTTC,CASSLSRVGANVLTF
TRBV6-1,NA,TRBJ2-3,TRBD2,TGTGCCAGCAGGGGAGGAAGCGGGGGGGGAGATACGCAGTATTTT,CASRGGSGGGDTQYF
TRBV19,NA,TRBJ2-2,NA,TGTGCCAGTAGCCCGGGACAGAACACCGGGGAGCTGTTTTTT,CASSPGQNTGELFF
TRBV15,few,TRBJ1-2,NA,TGTGCCACCAGCAGAGATGGTACAGACTATGGCTACACCTTC,CATSRDGTDYGYTF
TRBV11-3,NA,TRBJ2-7,TRBD2,TGTGCCAGCATCCGAACATTAAACGGGCCTAGCGGGGGTGCCTACGAGCAGTACTTC,CASIRTLNGPSGGAYEQYF
TRBV4-3,few,TRBJ1-3,NA,TGCGCCAGCAGCCAAGTTACAGGGAGGGACACCATATATTTT,CASSQVTGRDTIYF
TRBV4-3,NA,TRBJ1-2,TRBD1,TGCGCCAGCAGCCAAGATCCGGGACAGGGGAGCTATGGCTACACCTTC,CASSQDPGQGSYGYTF
TRBV4-3,few,TRBJ2-3,TRBD2,TGCGCCAGCAGCCAAGAACTACGGGGGGGCACAGATACGCAGTATTTT,CASSQELRGGTDTQYF
TRBV7-9,NA,TRBJ1-4,TRBD1,TGTGCCAGCAGCCCGACAGGGGCTAATGAAAAACTGTTTTTT,CASSPTGANEKLFF
TRBV5-5,NA,TRBJ1-6,NA,TGTGCCAGCAGCTCGGACTCGAGCTCCTATAATTCACCCCTCCACTTT,CASSSDSSSYNSPLHF
TRBV9,NA,TRBJ2-7,NA,TGTGCCAGCAGCTCAATCCCGAGCTCCTACGAGCAGTACTTC,CASSSIPSSYEQYF
TRBV11-2,NA,TRBJ1-4,NA,TGTGCCAGCAGCCCCGCCCGGCTAGGGGGTAATGAAAAACTGTTTTTT,CASSPARLGGNEKLFF
TRBV28,NA,TRBJ1-3,NA,TGTGCCAGCATCACGACAGGCCACTCTGGAAACACCATATATTTT,CASITTGHSGNTIYF
TRBV5-6,NA,TRBJ2-1,TRBD1,TGTGCCAGCACCTCGCAGGGGGCCTACAATGAGCAGTTCTTC,CASTSQGAYNEQFF
TRBV7-3,NA,TRBJ1-2,TRBD1,TGTGCCAGCAGCTTATTAGGGGGCGAGGGCTACACCTTC,CASSLLGGEGYTF
TRBV6-5,few,TRBJ2-2,NA,TGTGCCAGCAGCAGGGGTCGTAGCACCGGGGAGCTGTTTTTT,CASSRGRSTGELFF
TRBV9,once,TRBJ2-1,NA,TGTGCCAGCAGCGGGGGCGGCGGGGGCGATTACAATGAGCAGTTCTTC,CASSGGGGGDYNEQFF
TRBV30,NA,TRBJ1-1,NA,TGTGCCTGGAGTGCTCAGACTAACACTGAAGCTTTCTTT,CAWSAQTNTEAFF
TRBV5-6,few,TRBJ2-3,TRBD2,TGTGCCAGCAGCTTGTATCTTAGCGGGTCGACAGATACGCAGTATTTT,CASSLYLSGSTDTQYF
TRBV5-4,few,TRBJ1-6,TRBD1,TGTGCCAGCAGCTTGGACAGGGGTTCCAATTCACCCCTCCACTTT,CASSLDRGSNSPLHF
TRBV19,NA,TRBJ1-5,TRBD1,TGTGCCACGACAGGGCCCAACAATCAGCCCCAGCATTTT,CATTGPNNQPQHF
TRBV10-3,NA,TRBJ1-2,NA,TGTGCCATCAGTGAGTCGGGCAACCCTAACTATGGCTACACCTTC,CAISESGNPNYGYTF
TRBV18,NA,TRBJ2-7,NA,TGTGCCAGCTCCGGGACAGCGGAGGGCTACGAGCAGTACTTC,CASSGTAEGYEQYF
TRBV5-4,NA,TRBJ2-7,NA,TGTGCCAGCAGCTCGGGGGGCAGCCCGTACGAGCAGTACTTC,CASSSGGSPYEQYF
TRBV4-3,NA,TRBJ1-2,NA,TGCGCCAGCAGCCAAGGGACCTCGGGGGGTGGCTATGGCTACACCTTC,CASSQGTSGGGYGYTF
TRBV6-1,NA,TRBJ1-3,NA,TGTGCCAGCAGTGAAATTGAAGGGCAGGGGACCGCTGGAAACACCATATATTTT,CASSEIEGQGTAGNTIYF
TRBV1,NA,TRBJ2-2,NA,TGCACCAGCAGCCAACTAGCGGGGGGCCCGTCAGAGGTAAACACCGGGGAGCTGTTTTTT,CTSSQLAGGPSEVNTGELFF
TRBV27,hyperexpanded,TRBJ1-4,NA,TGTGCCAGCAGTCTACAGGGTCGTGAAAAACTGTTTTTT,CASSLQGREKLFF
TRBV25-1,few,TRBJ2-5,TRBD1,TGTGCCAGCAGCAGACGGACAGGAGAGACCCAGTACTTC,CASSRRTGETQYF
TRBV18,NA,TRBJ1-5,NA,TGTGCCAGCTCACGGGGCGGTGGGATAAATGAGCCCCAGCATTTT,CASSRGGGINEPQHF
TRBV12-5,NA,TRBJ2-1,TRBD2,TGTGCTAGCGGGCGGGGGGGCTCCAATGAGCAGTTCTTC,CASGRGGSNEQFF
TRBV6-5,NA,TRBJ2-5,TRBD2,TGTGCCAGCACACGGGCTAGCGGGGGGGCGGGGACCCAGTACTTC,CASTRASGGAGTQYF
TRBV4-2,NA,TRBJ2-6,NA,TGTGCCAGCAGCAAACGGGACACCGCCCCTGGGGCCAACGTCCTGACTTTC,CASSKRDTAPGANVLTF
TRBV5-1,NA,TRBJ1-2,NA,TGCGCCAGCAGCTTGAACGTTCTGGGAGGAGGTAACTTTGGCTACACCTTC,CASSLNVLGGGNFGYTF
TRBV5-6,NA,TRBJ2-5,TRBD2,TGTGCCAGCAGCTTCCTGGCGGGGGGCCAGGAGACCCAGTACTTC,CASSFLAGGQETQYF
TRBV4-3,NA,TRBJ2-1,TRBD2,TGCGCCAGCAGCCAAGAGGGGGGGAATGAGCAGTTCTTC,CASSQEGGNEQFF
TRBV7-6,NA,TRBJ2-3,NA,TGTGCCAGCAGCTTAGCCTACACAGATACGCAGTATTTT,CASSLAYTDTQYF
TRBV19,NA,TRBJ1-5,TRBD1,TGTGCCAGTAATCCAGGGGGACCAAATAGCAATCAGCCCCAGCATTTT,CASNPGGPNSNQPQHF
TRBV7-8,NA,TRBJ1-2,NA,TGTGCCAGCAGCCAAGACAAGCACTATGGCTACACCTTC,CASSQDKHYGYTF
TRBV30,NA,TRBJ1-1,NA,TGTGCCTGGAGTCCAAACCTAGGTGGGACTGAAGCTTTCTTT,CAWSPNLGGTEAFF